A selection of T cell receptor beta chains follows, all from one sample in a study of beta chain features in type 1 diabetes. Measured with immunoSEQ multiplex PCR; TCRdb has only the in-frame clones, and not every one. The data show some 250,000 clones, with 25% to 30% seen just once and roughly 4% held by the top ten. Sample: central memory CD4+ T cells from blood. These receptors all stem from a man aged 30-40 years in good health. CDR3s include the opening cysteine and the closing phenylalanine or tryptophan. D genes are given only for firm matches. Clone size is given for some rows only: seen once, a few or many times, or a class if the clone is expanded.

TRBD1,TRBV29-1,TRBJ1-5,few,TGCAGCGTGGCGTCGGGACAGGGAGGGAATCAGCCCCAGCATTTT,CSVASGQGGNQPQHF
NA,TRBV30,TRBJ2-2,few,TGTGCCTGGAGTGCTCAGGGTATGGCCGGGGAGCTGTTTTTT,CAWSAQGMAGELFF
TRBD2,TRBV5-1,TRBJ2-1,NA,TGCGCCAGCAGCAGGACTAGCGGGAGCAATGAGCAGTTCTTC,CASSRTSGSNEQFF
NA,TRBV2,TRBJ2-7,many,TGTGCCAGCTGCTCCGGGATTCTAGGGTACGAGCAGTACTTC,CASCSGILGYEQYF
NA,TRBV7-2,TRBJ2-6,many,TGTGCCAGCAGCACCCAGACTAGTTCTGGGGCCAACGTCCTGACTTTC,CASSTQTSSGANVLTF
TRBD2,TRBV6-1,TRBJ2-1,NA,TGTGCCAGCGCTAGCGGGCCCTACAATGAGCAGTTCTTC,CASASGPYNEQFF
TRBD2,TRBV7-9,TRBJ2-7,many,TGTGCCAGCAGCTTAGCCAGCGGGAGTATGAAGCAGTACTTC,CASSLASGSMKQYF
NA,TRBV28,TRBJ1-3,few,TGTGCCAGCCAATCTCAGCTCAACACCATATATTTT,CASQSQLNTIYF
TRBD2,TRBV5-6,TRBJ2-3,NA,TGTGCCAGCAGCTTGTGGCTAGCGGGGGCCAACACAGATACGCAGTATTTT,CASSLWLAGANTDTQYF
TRBD1,TRBV11-2,TRBJ2-3,NA,TGTGCCAGCAGCCGCAGGACAGGGGAAGTTTTCATCCCAGATACGCAGTATTTT,CASSRRTGEVFIPDTQYF
NA,TRBV5-1,TRBJ2-1,NA,TGCGCCAGCAAAATGGACAGCCACAATGAGCAGTTCTTC,CASKMDSHNEQFF
NA,TRBV7-2,TRBJ2-5,many,TGTGCCAGCAGCTTGGCGATCACGGAGACCCAGTACTTC,CASSLAITETQYF
TRBD2,TRBV7-2,TRBJ2-7,NA,TGTGCCAGCAGCTCGACTAGCGGGAGTGACTACGAGCAGTACTTC,CASSSTSGSDYEQYF